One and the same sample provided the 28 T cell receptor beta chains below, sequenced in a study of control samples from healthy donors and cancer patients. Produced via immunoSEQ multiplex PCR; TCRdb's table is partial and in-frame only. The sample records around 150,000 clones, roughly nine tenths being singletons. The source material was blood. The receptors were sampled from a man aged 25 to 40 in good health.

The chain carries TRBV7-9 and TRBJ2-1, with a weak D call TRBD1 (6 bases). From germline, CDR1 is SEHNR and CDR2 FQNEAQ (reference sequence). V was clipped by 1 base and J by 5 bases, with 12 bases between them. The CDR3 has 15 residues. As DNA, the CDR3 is TGTGCCAGCAGCTTAGAGGTGGGGGCTAACAATGAGCAGTTCTTC. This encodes CASSLEVGANNEQFF. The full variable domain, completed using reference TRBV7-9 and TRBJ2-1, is DTGVSQNPRHKITKRGQNVTFRCDPISEHNRLYWYRQTLGQGPEFLTYFQNEAQLEKSRLLSDRFSAERPKGSFSTLEIQRTEQGDSAMYLCASSLEVGANNEQFFGPGTRLTVL.

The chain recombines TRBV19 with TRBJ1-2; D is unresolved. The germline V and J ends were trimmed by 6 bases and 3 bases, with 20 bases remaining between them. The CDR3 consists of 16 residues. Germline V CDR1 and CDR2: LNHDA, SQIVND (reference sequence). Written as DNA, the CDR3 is TGTGCCAGTAGCCCGGGAGGAGCCGCCCGGGACTATGGCTACACCTTC. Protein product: CASSPGGAARDYGYTF.

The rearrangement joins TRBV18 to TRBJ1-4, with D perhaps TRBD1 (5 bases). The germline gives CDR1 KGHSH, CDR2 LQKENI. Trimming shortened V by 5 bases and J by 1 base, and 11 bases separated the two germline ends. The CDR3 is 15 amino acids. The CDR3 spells CASSSNGGTNEKLFF. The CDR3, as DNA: TGTGCCAGCTCATCAAATGGGGGAACTAATGAAAAACTGTTTTTT.

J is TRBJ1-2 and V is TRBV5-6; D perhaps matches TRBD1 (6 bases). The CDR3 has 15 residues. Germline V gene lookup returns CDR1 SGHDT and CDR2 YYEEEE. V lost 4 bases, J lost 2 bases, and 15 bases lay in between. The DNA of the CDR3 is TGTGCCAGCAGCCAGGGGTCGGGGGCAAACTATGGCTACACCTTC. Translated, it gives CASSQGSGANYGYTF.

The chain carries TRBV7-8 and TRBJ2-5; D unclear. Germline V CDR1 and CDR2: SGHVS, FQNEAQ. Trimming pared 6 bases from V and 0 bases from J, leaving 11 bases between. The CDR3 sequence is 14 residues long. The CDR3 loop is CASSIRAYQETQYF. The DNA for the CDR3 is TGTGCCAGCAGTATTCGGGCATACCAAGAGACCCAGTACTTC.

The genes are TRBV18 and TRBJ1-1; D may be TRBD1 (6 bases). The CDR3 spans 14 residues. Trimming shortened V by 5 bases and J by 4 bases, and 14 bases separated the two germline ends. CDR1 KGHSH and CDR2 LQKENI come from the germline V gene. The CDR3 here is CASSVSGGATEAFF. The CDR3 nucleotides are TGTGCCAGCTCAGTATCCGGGGGCGCCACTGAAGCTTTCTTT.

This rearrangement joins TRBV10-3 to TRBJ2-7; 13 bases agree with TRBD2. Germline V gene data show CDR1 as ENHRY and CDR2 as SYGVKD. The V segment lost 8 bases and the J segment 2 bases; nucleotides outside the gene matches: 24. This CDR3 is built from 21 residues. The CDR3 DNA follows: TGTGCCATCGAAGCCCGACTAGCGGGAGGTCAAACTCCCATTCCCACCTACGAGCAGTACTTC. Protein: CAIEARLAGGQTPIPTYEQYF.

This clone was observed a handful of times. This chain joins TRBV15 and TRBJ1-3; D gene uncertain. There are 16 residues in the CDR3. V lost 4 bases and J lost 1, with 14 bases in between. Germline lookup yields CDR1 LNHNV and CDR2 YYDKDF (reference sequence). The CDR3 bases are TGTGCCACCAGCACGGGAGGGCTAGGTTCTGGAAACACCATATATTTT. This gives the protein CATSTGGLGSGNTIYF.

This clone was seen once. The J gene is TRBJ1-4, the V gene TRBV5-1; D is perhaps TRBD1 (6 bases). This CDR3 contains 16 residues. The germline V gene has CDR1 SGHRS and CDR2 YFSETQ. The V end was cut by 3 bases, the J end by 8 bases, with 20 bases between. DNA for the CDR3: TGCGCCAGCAGCTCCTACACGGGGACAACGGGAGAAAAACTGTTTTTT. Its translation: CASSSYTGTTGEKLFF.

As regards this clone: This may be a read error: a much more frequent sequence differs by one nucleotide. The CDR3 protein is CASSLQGNTEAFF. In DNA, the CDR3 is TGTGCCAGCAGCTTACAGGGGAACACTGAAGCTTTCTTT. The V call is TRBV7-3, the J call TRBJ1-1, with TRBD1 as a possible D gene (5 bases). CDR1 and CDR2 (germline): SGHTA, FQGTGA. Trimming left V 2 bases short and J 1 base short, with 5 bases between. The length of the CDR3 is 13 residues.

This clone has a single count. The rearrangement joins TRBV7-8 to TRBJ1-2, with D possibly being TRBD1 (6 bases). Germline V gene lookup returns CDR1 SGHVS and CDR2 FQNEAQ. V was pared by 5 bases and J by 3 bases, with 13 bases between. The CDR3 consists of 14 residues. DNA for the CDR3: TGTGCCAGCAGCCTTAGACAGGACCACTATGGCTACACCTTC. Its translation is CASSLRQDHYGYTF.

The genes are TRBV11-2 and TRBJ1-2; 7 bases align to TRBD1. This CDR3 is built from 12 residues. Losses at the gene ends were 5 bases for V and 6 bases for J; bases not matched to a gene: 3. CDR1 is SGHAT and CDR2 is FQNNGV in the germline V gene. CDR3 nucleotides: TGTGCCAGCAGCGAAGGGGGCAATGGCTACACCTTC. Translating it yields CASSEGGNGYTF.

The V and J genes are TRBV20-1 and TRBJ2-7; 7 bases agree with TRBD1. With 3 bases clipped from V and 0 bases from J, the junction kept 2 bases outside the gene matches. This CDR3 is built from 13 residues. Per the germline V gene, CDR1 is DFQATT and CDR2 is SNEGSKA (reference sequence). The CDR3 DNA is TGCAGTGCTAGTACAGGGGACTCCTACGAGCAGTACTTC. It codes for CSASTGDSYEQYF.

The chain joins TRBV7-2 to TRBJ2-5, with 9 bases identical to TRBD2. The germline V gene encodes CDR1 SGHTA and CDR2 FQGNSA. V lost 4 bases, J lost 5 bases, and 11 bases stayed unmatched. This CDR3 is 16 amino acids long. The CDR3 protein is CASSYPAGGFEETQYF. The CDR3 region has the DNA TGTGCCAGCAGCTATCCCGCGGGGGGGTTTGAGGAGACCCAGTACTTC.

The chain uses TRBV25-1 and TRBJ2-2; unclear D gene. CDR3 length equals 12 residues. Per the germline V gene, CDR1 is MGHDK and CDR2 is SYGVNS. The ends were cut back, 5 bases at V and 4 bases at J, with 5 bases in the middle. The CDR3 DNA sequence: TGTGCCAGCAGTATCGCCACCGGGGAGCTGTTTTTT. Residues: CASSIATGELFF.

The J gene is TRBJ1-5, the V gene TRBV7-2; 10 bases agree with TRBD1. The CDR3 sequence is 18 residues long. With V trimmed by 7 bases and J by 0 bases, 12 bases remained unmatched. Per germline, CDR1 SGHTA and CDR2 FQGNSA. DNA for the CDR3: TGTGCCAGCACAAACCTAGGGACAGGGGTGATTAGCAATCAGCCCCAGCATTTT. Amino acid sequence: CASTNLGTGVISNQPQHF.

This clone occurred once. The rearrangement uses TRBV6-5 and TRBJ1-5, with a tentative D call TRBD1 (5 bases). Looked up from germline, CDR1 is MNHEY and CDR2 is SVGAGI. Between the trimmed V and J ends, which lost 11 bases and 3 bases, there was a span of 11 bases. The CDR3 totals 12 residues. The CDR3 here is CAGGGINQPQHF. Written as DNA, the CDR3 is TGTGCCGGGGGGGGGATCAATCAGCCCCAGCATTTT.

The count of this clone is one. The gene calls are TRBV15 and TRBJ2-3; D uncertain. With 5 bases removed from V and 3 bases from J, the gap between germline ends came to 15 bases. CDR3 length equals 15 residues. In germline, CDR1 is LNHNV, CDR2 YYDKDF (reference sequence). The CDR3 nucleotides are TGTGCCACCAGCTTCCGGCTCCAAGAGACAGATACGCAGTATTTT. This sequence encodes CATSFRLQETDTQYF.

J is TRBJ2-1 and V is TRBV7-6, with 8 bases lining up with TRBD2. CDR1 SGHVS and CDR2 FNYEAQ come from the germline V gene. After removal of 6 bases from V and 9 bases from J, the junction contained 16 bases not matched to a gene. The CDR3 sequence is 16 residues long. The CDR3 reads CASRTGGGRLGSEQFF. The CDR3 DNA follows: TGTGCCAGCAGAACCGGGGGCGGGAGGCTAGGTAGTGAGCAGTTCTTC.

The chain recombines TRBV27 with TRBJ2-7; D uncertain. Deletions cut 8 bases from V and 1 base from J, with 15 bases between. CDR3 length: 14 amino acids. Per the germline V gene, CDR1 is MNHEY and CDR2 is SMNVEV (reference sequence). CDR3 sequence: CASPFNYWSYEQYF. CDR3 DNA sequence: TGTGCCAGCCCTTTCAACTACTGGTCCTACGAGCAGTACTTC.

The CDR3 DNA reads as TGTGCCAGCAGTCCTATAGCGGGATACTCCTACGAGCAGTACTTC. Amino acids: CASSPIAGYSYEQYF. V is TRBV14 and J is TRBJ2-7, with 8 bases matching TRBD2. The CDR3 contains 15 residues. Looked up from germline, CDR1 is SGHDN and CDR2 is FVKESK. Losses at the gene ends were 6 bases for V and 0 bases for J; bases not matched to a gene: 7.

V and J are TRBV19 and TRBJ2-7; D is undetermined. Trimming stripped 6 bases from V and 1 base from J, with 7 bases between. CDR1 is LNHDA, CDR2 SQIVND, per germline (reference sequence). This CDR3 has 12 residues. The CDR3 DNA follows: TGTGCCAGTAGCAGTGGATCCTACGAGCAGTACTTC. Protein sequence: CASSSGSYEQYF.

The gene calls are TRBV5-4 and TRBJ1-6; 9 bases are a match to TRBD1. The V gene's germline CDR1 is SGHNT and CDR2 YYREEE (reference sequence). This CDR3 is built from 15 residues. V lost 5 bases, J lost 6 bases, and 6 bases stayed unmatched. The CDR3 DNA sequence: TGTGCCAGCAGACCCGGACAGGGGTTTAATTCACCCCTCCACTTT. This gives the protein CASRPGQGFNSPLHF.

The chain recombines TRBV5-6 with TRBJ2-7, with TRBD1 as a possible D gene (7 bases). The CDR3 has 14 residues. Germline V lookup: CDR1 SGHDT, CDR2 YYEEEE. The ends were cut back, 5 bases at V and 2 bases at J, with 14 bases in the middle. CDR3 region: CASRTTGEAYEQYF. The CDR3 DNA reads TGTGCCAGCAGGACTACAGGGGAGGCCTACGAGCAGTACTTC.

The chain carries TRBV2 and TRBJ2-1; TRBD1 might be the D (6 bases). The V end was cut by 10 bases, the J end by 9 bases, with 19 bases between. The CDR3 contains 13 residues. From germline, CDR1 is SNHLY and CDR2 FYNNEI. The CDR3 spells CAMRQEDQGEQFF. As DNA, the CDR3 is TGTGCCATGCGACAGGAGGATCAGGGTGAGCAGTTCTTC. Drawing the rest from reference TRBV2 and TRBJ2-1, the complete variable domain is EPEVTQTPSHQVTQMGQEVILRCVPISNHLYFYWYRQILGQKVEFLVSFYNNEISEKSEIFDDQFSVERPDGSNFTLKIRSTKLEDSAMYFCAMRQEDQGEQFFGPGTRLTVL.

DNA of the CDR3: TGTGCCAGTAGTTCCGGGGGGATCCTAAATGGCTACACCTTC. Protein: CASSSGGILNGYTF. The chain carries TRBV19 and TRBJ1-2; D may be TRBD1 (5 bases). There are 14 residues in the CDR3. Trimming pared 5 bases from V and 6 bases from J, leaving 16 bases between. Germline loops: CDR1 LNHDA, CDR2 SQIVND (reference sequence).

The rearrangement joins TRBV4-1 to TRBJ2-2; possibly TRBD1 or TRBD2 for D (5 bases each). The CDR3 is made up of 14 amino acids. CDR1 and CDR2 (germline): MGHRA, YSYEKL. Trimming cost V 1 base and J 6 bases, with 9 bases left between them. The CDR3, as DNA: TGCGCCAGCAGCCAAGGGGGGTCGCCCGGGGAGCTGTTTTTT. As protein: CASSQGGSPGELFF.

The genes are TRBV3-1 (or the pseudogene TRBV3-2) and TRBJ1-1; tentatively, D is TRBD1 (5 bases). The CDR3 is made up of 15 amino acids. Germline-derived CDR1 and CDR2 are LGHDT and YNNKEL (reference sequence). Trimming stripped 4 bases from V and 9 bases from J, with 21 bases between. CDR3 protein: CASSPRPRDCLKAFF. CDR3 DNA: TGTGCCAGCAGCCCACGTCCCCGGGACTGCCTTAAAGCTTTCTTT.